This T cell receptor (beta chain) was profiled in a study of cytomegalovirus exposure and HLA in healthy donors. CDR3 length: 14 residues. The germline gives CDR1 LNHNV, CDR2 YYDKDF (reference sequence). Trimming at V came to 3 bases and at J to 4 bases, leaving 3 bases not matched to a gene. TCRdb's copy holds only in-frame clones and misses some; the assay was immunoSEQ multiplex PCR. The table has just under 75,000 clones, around 94% seen once. This TCR derives from a woman aged 18-29 years in good health and CMV-seropositive. Sequencing was carried out using PBMCs. The rearrangement joins TRBV15 to TRBJ1-3; 7 positions agree with TRBD1. DNA of the CDR3: TGTGCCACCAGCAGCGGGACAGAGGGAAACACCATATATTTT. Amino acid sequence: CATSSGTEGNTIYF.